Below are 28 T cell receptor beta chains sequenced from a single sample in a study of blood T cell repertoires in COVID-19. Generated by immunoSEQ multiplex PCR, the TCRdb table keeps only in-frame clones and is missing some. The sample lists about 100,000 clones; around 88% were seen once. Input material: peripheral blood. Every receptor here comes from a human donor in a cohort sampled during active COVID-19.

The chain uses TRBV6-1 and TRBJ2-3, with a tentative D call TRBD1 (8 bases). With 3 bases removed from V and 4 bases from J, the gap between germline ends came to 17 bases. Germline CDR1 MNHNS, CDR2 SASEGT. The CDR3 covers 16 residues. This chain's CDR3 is CASSDPGGAGADTQYF. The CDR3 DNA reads TGTGCCAGCAGTGACCCAGGGGGCGCGGGGGCAGATACGCAGTATTTT.

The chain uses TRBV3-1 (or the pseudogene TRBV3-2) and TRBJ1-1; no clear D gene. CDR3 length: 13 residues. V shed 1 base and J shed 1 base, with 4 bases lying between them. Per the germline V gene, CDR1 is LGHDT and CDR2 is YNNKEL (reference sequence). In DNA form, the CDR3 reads TGTGCCAGCAGCCAAGGGCCGAACACTGAAGCTTTCTTT. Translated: CASSQGPNTEAFF.

CDR3 coding DNA: TGTGCCAGCAGCGTAAGTTCCGGGTATGATAGCTACGAGCAGTACTTC. Residues: CASSVSSGYDSYEQYF. The J gene is TRBJ2-7, the V gene TRBV9, with no clear D. This CDR3 has 16 residues. Deletions cut 1 base from V and 3 bases from J, with 17 bases between. Germline V gene data show CDR1 as SGDLS and CDR2 as YYNGEE.

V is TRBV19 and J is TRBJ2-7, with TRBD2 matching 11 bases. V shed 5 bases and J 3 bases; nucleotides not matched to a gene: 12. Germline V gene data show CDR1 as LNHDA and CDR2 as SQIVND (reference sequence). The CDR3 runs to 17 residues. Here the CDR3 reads CASSDRLAGRSHYEQYF. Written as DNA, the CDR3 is TGTGCCAGTAGTGACCGACTAGCGGGACGCTCCCACTACGAGCAGTACTTC.

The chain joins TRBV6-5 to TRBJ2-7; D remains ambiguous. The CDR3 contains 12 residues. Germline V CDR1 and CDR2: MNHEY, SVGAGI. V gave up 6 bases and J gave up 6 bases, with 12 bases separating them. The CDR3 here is CASRLPRGEQYF. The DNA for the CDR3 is TGTGCCAGCAGATTACCTAGAGGCGAGCAGTACTTC.

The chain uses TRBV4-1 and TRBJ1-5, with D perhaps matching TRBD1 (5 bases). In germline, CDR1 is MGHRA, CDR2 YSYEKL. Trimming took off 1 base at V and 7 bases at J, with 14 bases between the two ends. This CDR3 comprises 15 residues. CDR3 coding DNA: TGCGCCAGCAGCCAAGTTGGGGCAGGGAGGCAGCCCCAGCATTTT. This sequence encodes CASSQVGAGRQPQHF.

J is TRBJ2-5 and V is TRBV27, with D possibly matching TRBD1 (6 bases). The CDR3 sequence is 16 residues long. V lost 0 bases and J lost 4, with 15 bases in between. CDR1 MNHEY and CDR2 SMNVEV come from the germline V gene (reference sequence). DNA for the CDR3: TGTGCCAGCAGTTTATCGTCGGGAAGGGGGTTAGAGACCCAGTACTTC. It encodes CASSLSSGRGLETQYF.

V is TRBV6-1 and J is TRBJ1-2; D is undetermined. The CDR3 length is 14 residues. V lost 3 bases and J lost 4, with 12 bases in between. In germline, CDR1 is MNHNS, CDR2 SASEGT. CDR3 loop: CASSEGRRLYGYTF. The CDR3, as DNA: TGTGCCAGCAGTGAGGGTAGGAGACTCTATGGCTACACCTTC.

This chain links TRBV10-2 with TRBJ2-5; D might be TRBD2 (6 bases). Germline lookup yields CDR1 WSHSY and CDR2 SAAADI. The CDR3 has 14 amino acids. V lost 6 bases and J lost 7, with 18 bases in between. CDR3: CASREGWDSGTQYF. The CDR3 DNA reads TGCGCCAGCAGGGAAGGTTGGGACTCCGGGACCCAGTACTTC.

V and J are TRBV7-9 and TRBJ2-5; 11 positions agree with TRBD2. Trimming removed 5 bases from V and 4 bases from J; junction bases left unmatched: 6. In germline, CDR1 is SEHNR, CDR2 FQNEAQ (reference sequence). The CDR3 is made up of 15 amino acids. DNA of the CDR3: TGTGCCAGCAGCGAACTAGCGGGAGTAAGAGAGACCCAGTACTTC. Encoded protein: CASSELAGVRETQYF.

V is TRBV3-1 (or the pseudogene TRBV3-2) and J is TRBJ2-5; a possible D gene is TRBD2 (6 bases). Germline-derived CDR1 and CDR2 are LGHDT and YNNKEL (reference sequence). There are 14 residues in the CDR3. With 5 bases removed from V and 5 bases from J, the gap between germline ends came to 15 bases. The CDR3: CASSILGLPETQYF. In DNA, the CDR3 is TGTGCCAGCAGCATCTTGGGACTGCCGGAGACCCAGTACTTC.

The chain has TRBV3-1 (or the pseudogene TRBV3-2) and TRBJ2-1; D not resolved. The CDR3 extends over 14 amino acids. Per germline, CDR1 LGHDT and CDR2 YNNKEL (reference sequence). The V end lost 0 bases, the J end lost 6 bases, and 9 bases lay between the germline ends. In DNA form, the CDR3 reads TGTGCCAGCAGCCAAGACACCGGGTTCAATGAGCAGTTCTTC. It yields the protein CASSQDTGFNEQFF.

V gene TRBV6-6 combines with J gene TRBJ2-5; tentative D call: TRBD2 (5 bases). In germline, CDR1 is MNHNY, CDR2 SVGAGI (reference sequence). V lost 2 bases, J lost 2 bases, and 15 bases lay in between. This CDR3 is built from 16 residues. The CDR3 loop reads CASSYTRAISQETQYF. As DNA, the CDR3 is TGTGCCAGCAGTTACACGAGGGCTATTTCTCAAGAGACCCAGTACTTC.

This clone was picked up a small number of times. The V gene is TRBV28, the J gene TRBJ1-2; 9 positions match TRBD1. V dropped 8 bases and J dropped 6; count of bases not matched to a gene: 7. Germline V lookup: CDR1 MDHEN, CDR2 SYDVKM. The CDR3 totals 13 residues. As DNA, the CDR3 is TGTGCCAGCTCAAGACGGACAGGGGATGGCTACACCTTC. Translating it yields CASSRRTGDGYTF.

The CDR3 DNA is TGTGCCAGCAGCATAAGGGAGGGCGGGGAGCTGTTTTTT. It is translated as CASSIREGGELFF. The J gene is TRBJ2-2, the V gene TRBV7-3; 7 bases map to TRBD2. From germline, CDR1 is SGHTA and CDR2 FQGTGA. After removal of 5 bases from V and 7 bases from J, the junction contained 4 bases not matched to a gene. This CDR3 spans 13 amino acids.

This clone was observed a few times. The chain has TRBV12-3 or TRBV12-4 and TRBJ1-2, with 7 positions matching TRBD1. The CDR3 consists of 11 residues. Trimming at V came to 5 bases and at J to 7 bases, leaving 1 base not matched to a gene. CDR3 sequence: CASSTGAGYTF. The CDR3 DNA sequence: TGTGCCAGCAGTACAGGGGCTGGCTACACCTTC.

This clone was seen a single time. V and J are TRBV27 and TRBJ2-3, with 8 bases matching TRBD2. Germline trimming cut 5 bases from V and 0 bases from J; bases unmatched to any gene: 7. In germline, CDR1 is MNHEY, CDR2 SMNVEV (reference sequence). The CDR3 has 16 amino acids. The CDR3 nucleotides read TGTGCCAGCAGTCCCGGACTAGCCTCGAGCACAGATACGCAGTATTTT. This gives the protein CASSPGLASSTDTQYF.

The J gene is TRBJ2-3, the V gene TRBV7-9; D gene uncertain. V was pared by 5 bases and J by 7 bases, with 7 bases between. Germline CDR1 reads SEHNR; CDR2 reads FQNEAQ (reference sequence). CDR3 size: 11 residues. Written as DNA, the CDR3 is TGTGCCAGCAGCCCCGGTTATACGCAGTATTTT. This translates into CASSPGYTQYF.

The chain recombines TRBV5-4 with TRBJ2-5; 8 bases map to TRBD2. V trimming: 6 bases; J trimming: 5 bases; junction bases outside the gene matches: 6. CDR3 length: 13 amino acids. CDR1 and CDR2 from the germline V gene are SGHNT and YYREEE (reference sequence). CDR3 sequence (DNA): TGTGCCAGCACTACGGGGGGGGGTGAGACCCAGTACTTC. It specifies CASTTGGGETQYF.

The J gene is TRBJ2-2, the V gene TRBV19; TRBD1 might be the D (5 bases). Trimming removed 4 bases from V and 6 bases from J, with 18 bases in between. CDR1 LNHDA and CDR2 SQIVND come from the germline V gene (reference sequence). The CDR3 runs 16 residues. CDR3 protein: CASSKKLVQGAGELFF. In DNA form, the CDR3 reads TGTGCCAGTAGTAAGAAGCTTGTCCAGGGTGCCGGGGAGCTGTTTTTT.

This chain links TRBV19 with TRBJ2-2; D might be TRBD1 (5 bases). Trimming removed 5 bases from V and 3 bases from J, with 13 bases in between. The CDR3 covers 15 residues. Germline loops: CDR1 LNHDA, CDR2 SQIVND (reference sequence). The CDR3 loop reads CASSVRVFDTGELFF. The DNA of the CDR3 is TGTGCCAGTAGTGTCAGGGTCTTTGACACCGGGGAGCTGTTTTTT.

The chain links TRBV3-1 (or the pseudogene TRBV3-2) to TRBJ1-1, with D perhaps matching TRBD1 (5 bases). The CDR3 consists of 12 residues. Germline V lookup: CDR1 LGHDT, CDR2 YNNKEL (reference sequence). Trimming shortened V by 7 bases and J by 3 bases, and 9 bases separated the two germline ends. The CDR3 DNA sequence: TGTGCCAGCATAGGAGGGGACACTGAAGCTTTCTTT. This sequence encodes CASIGGDTEAFF.

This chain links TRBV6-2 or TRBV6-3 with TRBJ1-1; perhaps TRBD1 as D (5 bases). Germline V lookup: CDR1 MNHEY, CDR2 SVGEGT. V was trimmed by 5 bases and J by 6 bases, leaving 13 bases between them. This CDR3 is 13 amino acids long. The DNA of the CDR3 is TGTGCCAGCAGTACGACAGAAATCGCTGAAGCTTTCTTT. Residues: CASSTTEIAEAFF.

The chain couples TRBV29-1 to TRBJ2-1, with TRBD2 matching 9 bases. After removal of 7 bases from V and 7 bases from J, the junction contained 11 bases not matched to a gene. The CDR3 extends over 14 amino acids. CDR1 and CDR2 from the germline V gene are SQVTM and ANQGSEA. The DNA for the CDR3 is TGCAGCGACCGAGTAGCGGGAGCCGGTAATGAGCAGTTCTTC. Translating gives CSDRVAGAGNEQFF.

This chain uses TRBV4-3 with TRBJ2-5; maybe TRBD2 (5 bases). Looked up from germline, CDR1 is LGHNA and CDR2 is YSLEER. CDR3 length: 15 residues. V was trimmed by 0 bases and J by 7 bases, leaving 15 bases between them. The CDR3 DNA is TGCGCCAGCAGCCAAGAAGCAGGCAACGGAGGGACCCAGTACTTC. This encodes CASSQEAGNGGTQYF.

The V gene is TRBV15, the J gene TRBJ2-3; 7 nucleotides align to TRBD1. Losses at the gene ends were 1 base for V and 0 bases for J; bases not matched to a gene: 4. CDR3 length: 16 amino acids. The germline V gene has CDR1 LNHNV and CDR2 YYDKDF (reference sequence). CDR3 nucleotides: TGTGCCACCAGCAGAGTAGGGACAGTTAGCACAGATACGCAGTATTTT. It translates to CATSRVGTVSTDTQYF.

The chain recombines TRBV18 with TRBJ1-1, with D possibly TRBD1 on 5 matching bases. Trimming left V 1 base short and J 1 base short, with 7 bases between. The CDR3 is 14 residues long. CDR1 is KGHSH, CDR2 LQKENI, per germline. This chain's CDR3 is CASSPQGPNTEAFF. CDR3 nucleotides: TGTGCCAGCTCACCACAGGGGCCGAACACTGAAGCTTTCTTT.

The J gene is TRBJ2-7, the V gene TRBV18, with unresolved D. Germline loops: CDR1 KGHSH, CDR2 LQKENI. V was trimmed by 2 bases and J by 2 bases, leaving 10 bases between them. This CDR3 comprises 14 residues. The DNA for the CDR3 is TGTGCCAGCTCACCATTAGCTTTGGCCTACGAGCAGTACTTC. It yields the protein CASSPLALAYEQYF.